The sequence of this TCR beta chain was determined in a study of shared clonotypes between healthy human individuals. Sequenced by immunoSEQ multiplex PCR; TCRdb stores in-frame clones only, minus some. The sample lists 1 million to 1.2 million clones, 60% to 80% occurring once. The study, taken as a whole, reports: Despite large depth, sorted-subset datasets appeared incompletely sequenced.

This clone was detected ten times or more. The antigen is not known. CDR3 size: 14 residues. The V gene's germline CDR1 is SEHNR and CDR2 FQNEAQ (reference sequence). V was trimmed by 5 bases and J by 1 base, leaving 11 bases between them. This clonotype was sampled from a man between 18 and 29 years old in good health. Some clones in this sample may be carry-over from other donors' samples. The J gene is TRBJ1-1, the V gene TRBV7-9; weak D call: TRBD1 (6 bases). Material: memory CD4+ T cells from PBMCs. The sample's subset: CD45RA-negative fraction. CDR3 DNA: TGTGCCAGCAGCGACCGGGACAAGAACACTGAAGCTTTCTTT. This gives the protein CASSDRDKNTEAFF. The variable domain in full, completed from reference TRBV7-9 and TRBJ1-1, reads DTGVSQNPRHKITKRGQNVTFRCDPISEHNRLYWYRQTLGQGPEFLTYFQNEAQLEKSRLLSDRFSAERPKGSFSTLEIQRTEQGDSAMYLCASSDRDKNTEAFFGQGTRLTVV.